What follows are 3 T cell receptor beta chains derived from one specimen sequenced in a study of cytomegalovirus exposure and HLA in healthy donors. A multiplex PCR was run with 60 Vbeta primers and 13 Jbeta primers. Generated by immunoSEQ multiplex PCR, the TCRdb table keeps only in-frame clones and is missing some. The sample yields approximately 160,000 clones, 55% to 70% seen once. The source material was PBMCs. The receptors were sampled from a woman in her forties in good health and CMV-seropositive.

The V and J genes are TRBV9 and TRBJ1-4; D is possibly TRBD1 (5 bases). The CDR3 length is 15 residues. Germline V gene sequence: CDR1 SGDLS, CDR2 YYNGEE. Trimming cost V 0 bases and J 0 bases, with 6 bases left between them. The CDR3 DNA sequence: TGTGCCAGCAGCGTAGCGGGGGCAACTAATGAAAAACTGTTTTTT. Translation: CASSVAGATNEKLFF.

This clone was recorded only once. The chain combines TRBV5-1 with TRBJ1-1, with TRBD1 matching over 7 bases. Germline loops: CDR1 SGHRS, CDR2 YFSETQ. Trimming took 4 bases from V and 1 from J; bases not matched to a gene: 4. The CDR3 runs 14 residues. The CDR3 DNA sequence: TGCGCCAGCAGCACGGGACAGCAGAACACTGAAGCTTTCTTT. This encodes CASSTGQQNTEAFF.

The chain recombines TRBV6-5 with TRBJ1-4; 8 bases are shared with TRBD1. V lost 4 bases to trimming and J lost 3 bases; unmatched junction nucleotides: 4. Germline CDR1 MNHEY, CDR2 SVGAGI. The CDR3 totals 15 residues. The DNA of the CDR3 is TGTGCCAGCAGTTCACAGGGGGGTGCTAATGAAAAACTGTTTTTT. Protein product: CASSSQGGANEKLFF.